This T cell receptor (beta chain) came from a study of naive and memory T cell subsets. Two oligonucleotides, mixed equimolar, formed the beta constant-region primer covering TRBC1 and TRBC2. Using its own MiXCR run on the UMI-ligation and nested PCR reads, TCRdb lists one record per CDR3 protein. The sample holds about 80,000 distinct CDR3 sequences, about 12% seen once. In its sample, this clonotype was seen many times. The receptor was isolated from a human donor in good health. Sequencing input: central memory CD4+ T cells from blood.

CDR3 region: CASSSRWDEQFF. CDR3 nucleotide sequence: TGTGCCAGCAGCTCCAGATGGGATGAGCAGTTCTTC. The genes are TRBV5-6 and TRBJ2-1; no firm D call. V was trimmed by 3 bases and J by 8 bases, leaving 9 bases between them. Germline loops: CDR1 SGHDT, CDR2 YYEEEE. The CDR3 loop spans 12 amino acids.